The clone carrying this TCR beta chain was recorded a few times. What it binds is not known. There are 14 residues in the CDR3. Germline V gene data show CDR1 as MNHEY and CDR2 as SVGAGI. V gave up 5 bases and J gave up 7 bases, with 16 bases separating them. A second roughly 6 to 11 cycle PCR used barcoded and J-beta primers. TCRdb called the 5' RACE reads again in MiXCR, with one record for every CDR3 protein. The table lists around 1,900,000 distinct CDR3 sequences, roughly 43% of them singletons. This specimen belongs to a study of blood T cells in healthy people across ages. Study summary: Per two T cells, template switching captured roughly one barcoded beta molecule.

Study-wide results and limits: Considered underestimates were the diversity estimates obtained from one million T cells.

This chain uses TRBV6-5 with TRBJ2-3, with D perhaps matching TRBD1 (5 bases). This clonotype was obtained from a human donor in good health. Sequencing was carried out using blood. The CDR3 bases are TGTGCCAGCAGTCCAACGATACAGGCAAATACGCAGTATTTT. This sequence encodes CASSPTIQANTQYF.